Listed here is a single T cell receptor beta chain. This entry is derived from a study of technical replicates of blood from a few donors. Measured with immunoSEQ multiplex PCR; TCRdb has only the in-frame clones, and not every one. The sample lists about 100,000 clones, approximately 94% occurring once. The CDR3 sequence is 16 residues long. With 0 bases removed from V and 1 base from J, the gap between germline ends came to 11 bases. From germline, CDR1 is SGHRS and CDR2 YFSETQ. The J gene is TRBJ2-1, the V gene TRBV5-1, with TRBD1 as a possible D gene (5 bases). Sequencing was done on a sample of T cells isolated from PBMCs. The TCR comes from a human donor in good health. The CDR3 protein is CASSLGGHPSYNEQFF. The CDR3 DNA is TGCGCCAGCAGCTTGGGTGGACATCCGTCCTACAATGAGCAGTTCTTC.